The 13 T cell receptor beta chains in this list originate from one sample, sequenced in a study of regulatory T cells in long-lasting Graves disease. Researchers made TCR beta libraries by using iRepertoire HTBI primers and running Arm-PCR on CDR3 regions. TCRdb reprocessed the multiplex PCR reads with MiXCR, giving one entry per CDR3 protein. The sample consists of a few hundred thousand distinct CDR3 sequences, 10% to 15% of them appearing once. Documented time point: newly diagnosed GD, antithyroid drugs for less than 3 months. Scientists built the TCR library using RNA that was extracted from PBMCs. These same records also appear under a second study, on T cells in Graves' hyperthyroidism and ophthalmopathy.

The material was peripheral blood mononuclear cells (PBMCs), obtained at new diagnosis, from a patient treated with antithyroid drugs. These receptors came from a woman between 18 and 29 years old with Graves disease.

At least ten counts were recorded for this clonotype. This chain joins TRBV27 and TRBJ1-2; unclear D gene. The CDR3 is 13 residues long. The V end lost 3 bases, the J end lost 4 bases, and 9 bases lay between the germline ends. The germline gives CDR1 MNHEY, CDR2 SMNVEV (reference sequence). CDR3 coding DNA: TGTGCCAGCAGTTTTGGCCCTACCTATGGCTACACCTTC. Encoded protein: CASSFGPTYGYTF.

As for this clonotype: Just one base apart from a much larger clone, this may be a read error. This chain links TRBV9 with TRBJ1-4; D is unclear. Germline loops: CDR1 SGDLS, CDR2 YYNGEE. V was cut by 4 bases and J by 3 bases, with 22 bases left in between. This CDR3 is 18 amino acids long. DNA of the CDR3: TGTGCCAGCAGCCCGCAGAGGGCAATCAAACCAGCTAATGAAAAACTGTTTTTT. Residues: CASSPQRAIKPANEKLFF.

This clonotype was recorded many times. The chain uses TRBV6-1 and TRBJ2-5, with 16 bases fitting TRBD2. The CDR3 length is 17 residues. Germline CDR1 and CDR2: MNHNS and SASEGT. V trimming: 7 bases; J trimming: 0 bases; junction bases outside the gene matches: 5. CDR3 coding DNA: TGTGCCAGCATGGGGACTAGCGGGAGGGGATACCAAGAGACCCAGTACTTC. It specifies CASMGTSGRGYQETQYF.

At least ten counts were recorded for this clonotype. The chain uses TRBV6-1 and TRBJ1-4, with a weak D call TRBD1 (5 bases). The germline gives CDR1 MNHNS, CDR2 SASEGT. The V gene lost 5 bases and the J gene lost 5 bases, with 21 bases spanning the gap. This CDR3 has 17 residues. The CDR3 nucleotides read TGTGCCAGCAGTAGCACGGGGCCAAACCTCCTGAATGAAAAACTGTTTTTT. Protein product: CASSSTGPNLLNEKLFF.

This clonotype has just a few counts. J is TRBJ1-4 and V is TRBV19; no clear D gene. The germline V and J ends were trimmed by 5 bases and 0 bases, with 10 bases remaining between them. From germline, CDR1 is LNHDA and CDR2 SQIVND (reference sequence). The CDR3 has 15 amino acids. The CDR3 region has the DNA TGTGCCAGTAGTTTCAGCCTTGCAACTAATGAAAAACTGTTTTTT. This codes for CASSFSLATNEKLFF. The whole variable domain, filled in from reference TRBV19 and TRBJ1-4, reads DGGITQSPKYLFRKEGQNVTLSCEQNLNHDAMYWYRQDPGQGLRLIYYSQIVNDFQKGDIAEGYSVSREKKESFPLTVTSAQKNPTAFYLCASSFSLATNEKLFFGSGTQLSVL.

This clonotype was recorded many times. This chain joins TRBV7-9 and TRBJ1-2, with D possibly matching TRBD1 (5 bases). This CDR3 is 13 amino acids long. Germline V lookup: CDR1 SEHNR, CDR2 FQNEAQ (reference sequence). Trimming left V 8 bases short and J 7 bases short, with 17 bases between. The CDR3 here is CASLVGQAGGYTF. The CDR3 DNA is TGTGCCAGCCTCGTGGGGCAGGCAGGTGGCTACACCTTC.

In this sample, this clonotype turned up many times. The chain combines TRBV20-1 with TRBJ1-2; TRBD1 matches at 9 bases. Germline loops: CDR1 DFQATT, CDR2 SNEGSKA (reference sequence). The CDR3 sequence is 15 residues long. V shed 1 base, J shed 3 bases, and the junction held 6 bases outside the gene matches. The CDR3 region has the DNA TGCAGTGCTAGAGGCGGGGGACAGGGCTACTATGGCTACACCTTC. Translating gives CSARGGGQGYYGYTF.

Details on this clonotype: A read error may explain this, as a much larger clone is one base away. The CDR3 nucleotides are TGTACCACCAGCCCCTGGACCGGCTACAATGAGCAGTTCTTC. Protein sequence: CTTSPWTGYNEQFF. The gene calls are TRBV15 and TRBJ2-1; D is unresolved. Germline CDR1 reads LNHNV; CDR2 reads YYDKDF (reference sequence). CDR3 length equals 14 residues.

The chain is built from TRBV4-3 and TRBJ1-5, with 7 bases fitting TRBD1. This CDR3 comprises 16 residues. Germline CDR1 reads LGHNA; CDR2 reads YSLEER. V lost 5 bases to trimming and J lost 0 bases; unmatched junction nucleotides: 7. Written as DNA, the CDR3 is TGCGCCAGCAGCGCGGACAGGAGCTCTAGCAATCAGCCCCAGCATTTT. This translates into CASSADRSSSNQPQHF.

This clonotype has a count of ten or more. V usage is TRBV6-4 and J usage is TRBJ2-1; TRBD1 might be the D (5 bases). Germline CDR1 and CDR2: MRHNA and SNTAGT. V lost 3 bases, J lost 5 bases, and 11 bases lay in between. This CDR3 region has 14 residues. The CDR3 protein is CASSEGEPHNEQFF. CDR3 DNA sequence: TGTGCCAGCAGTGAAGGGGAACCCCACAATGAGCAGTTCTTC.

This clonotype was found many times. The rearrangement links TRBV3-1 to TRBJ1-4, with TRBD1 matching over 9 bases. There are 15 residues in the CDR3. From germline, CDR1 is LGHDT and CDR2 YNNKEL (reference sequence). After removal of 3 bases from V and 7 bases from J, the junction contained 6 bases not matched to a gene. Written as DNA, the CDR3 is TGTGCCAGCAGCCATATGGGGACAGGGCTTGAAAAACTGTTTTTT. Translated, it gives CASSHMGTGLEKLFF.

This clonotype occurred a few times. J is TRBJ2-2 and V is TRBV7-3; D unresolved. Trimming removed 1 base from V and 1 base from J, with 10 bases in between. The germline gives CDR1 SGHTA, CDR2 FQGTGA. The CDR3 totals 16 residues. CDR3 sequence reads: CASSLKPELNTGELFF. CDR3 bases: TGTGCCAGCAGCTTAAAGCCGGAACTGAACACCGGGGAGCTGTTTTTT.

This clonotype was counted at least ten times. V is TRBV7-9 and J is TRBJ1-1; 10 nucleotides agree with TRBD1. The V gene's germline CDR1 is SEHNR and CDR2 FQNEAQ (reference sequence). J lost 2 bases, V lost 4 bases, and 13 bases had no gene match. This CDR3 comprises 18 residues. CDR3 residues: CASSSAFGTGASNTEAFF. The CDR3 nucleotides are TGTGCCAGCAGCTCTGCTTTCGGGACAGGGGCTTCCAACACTGAAGCTTTCTTT.